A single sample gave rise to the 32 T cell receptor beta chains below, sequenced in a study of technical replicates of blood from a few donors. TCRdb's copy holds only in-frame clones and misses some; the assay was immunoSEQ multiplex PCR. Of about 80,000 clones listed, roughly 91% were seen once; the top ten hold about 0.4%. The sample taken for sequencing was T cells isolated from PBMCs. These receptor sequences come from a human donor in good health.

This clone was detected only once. In nucleotides, the CDR3 is TGTGCCAGCAGTGTCTTTGGCGGGGGGCGGAACACTGAAGCTTTCTTT. Its protein is CASSVFGGGRNTEAFF. The chain is built from TRBV2 and TRBJ1-1; possibly TRBD1 for D (6 bases). Germline assignment: CDR1 SNHLY and CDR2 FYNNEI. CDR3 length: 16 residues. Trimming pared 4 bases from V and 1 base from J, leaving 16 bases between.

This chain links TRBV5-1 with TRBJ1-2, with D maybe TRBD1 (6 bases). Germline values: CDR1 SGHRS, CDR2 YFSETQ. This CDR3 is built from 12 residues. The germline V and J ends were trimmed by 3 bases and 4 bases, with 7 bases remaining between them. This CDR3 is CASSSDSYGYTF. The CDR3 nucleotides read TGCGCCAGCAGCTCGGACAGCTATGGCTACACCTTC.

Here the CDR3 reads CASRPASGHTGELFF. As DNA, the CDR3 is TGTGCCAGCAGGCCGGCTAGCGGCCACACCGGGGAGCTGTTTTTT. This chain uses TRBV7-2 with TRBJ2-2, with 7 bases lining up with TRBD2. V gave up 6 bases and J gave up 3 bases; unmatched junction bases: 7. There are 15 residues in the CDR3. Germline CDR1 is SGHTA and CDR2 is FQGNSA.

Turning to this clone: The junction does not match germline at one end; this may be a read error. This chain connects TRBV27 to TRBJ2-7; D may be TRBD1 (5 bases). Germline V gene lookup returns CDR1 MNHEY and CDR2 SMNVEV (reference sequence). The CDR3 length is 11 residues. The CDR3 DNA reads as TGTGCCAGCAGATACGACAGCCTTCTATTCTTC. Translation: CASRYDSLLFF.

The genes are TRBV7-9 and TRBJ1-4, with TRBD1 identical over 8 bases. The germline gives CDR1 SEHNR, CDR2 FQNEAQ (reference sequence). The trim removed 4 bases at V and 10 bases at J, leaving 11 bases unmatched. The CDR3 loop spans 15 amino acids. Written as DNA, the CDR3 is TGTGCCAGCAGCTCCCCCACAGGGGGGGAAGGAAAACTGTTTTTT. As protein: CASSSPTGGEGKLFF.

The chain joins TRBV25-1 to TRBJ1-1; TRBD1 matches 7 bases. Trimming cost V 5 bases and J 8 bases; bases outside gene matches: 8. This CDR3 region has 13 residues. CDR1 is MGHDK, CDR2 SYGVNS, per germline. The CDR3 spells CASSLRTGGEAFF. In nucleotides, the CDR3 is TGTGCCAGCAGTCTGAGGACAGGCGGCGAAGCTTTCTTT.

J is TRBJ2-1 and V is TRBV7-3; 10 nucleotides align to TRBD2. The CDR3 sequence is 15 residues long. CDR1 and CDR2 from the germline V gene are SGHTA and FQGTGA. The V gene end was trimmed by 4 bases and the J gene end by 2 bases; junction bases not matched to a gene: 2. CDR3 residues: CASSSSGRAYNEQFF. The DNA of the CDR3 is TGTGCCAGCAGCTCTAGCGGGAGAGCCTACAATGAGCAGTTCTTC. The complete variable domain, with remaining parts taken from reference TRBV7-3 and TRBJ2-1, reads GAGVSQTPSNKVTEKGKYVELRCDPISGHTALYWYRQSLGQGPEFLIYFQGTGAADDSGLPNDRFFAVRPEGSVSTLKIQRTERGDSAVYLCASSSSGRAYNEQFFGPGTRLTVL.

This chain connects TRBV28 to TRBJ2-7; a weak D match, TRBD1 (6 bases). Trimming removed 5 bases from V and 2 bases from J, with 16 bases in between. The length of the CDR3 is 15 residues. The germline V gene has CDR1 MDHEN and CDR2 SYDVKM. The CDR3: CASSLGHPLTYEQYF. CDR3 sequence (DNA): TGTGCCAGCAGTCTGGGACACCCGTTAACCTACGAGCAGTACTTC.

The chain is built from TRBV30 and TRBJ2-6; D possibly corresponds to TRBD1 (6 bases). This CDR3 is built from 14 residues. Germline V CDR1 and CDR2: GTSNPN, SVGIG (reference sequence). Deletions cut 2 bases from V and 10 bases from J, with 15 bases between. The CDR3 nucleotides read TGTGCCTGGAGTTCGACAGGTTTAGTAAACGTCCTGACTTTC. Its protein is CAWSSTGLVNVLTF.

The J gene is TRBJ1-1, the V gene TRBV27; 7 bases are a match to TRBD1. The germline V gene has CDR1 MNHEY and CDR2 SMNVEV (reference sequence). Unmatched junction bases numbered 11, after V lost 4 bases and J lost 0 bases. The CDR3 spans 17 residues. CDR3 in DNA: TGTGCCAGCAGTTATCTACCGGGACAGCTAATGAACACTGAAGCTTTCTTT. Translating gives CASSYLPGQLMNTEAFF.

The CDR3, as DNA: TGTGCCAGCAGTCAGGGTCCTGAAGCTTTCTTT. Translating gives CASSQGPEAFF. J is TRBJ1-1 and V is TRBV6-1; perhaps TRBD1 as D (5 bases). The V gene lost 5 bases and the J gene lost 6 bases, with 7 bases spanning the gap. Germline assignment: CDR1 MNHNS and CDR2 SASEGT. This CDR3 contains 11 residues.

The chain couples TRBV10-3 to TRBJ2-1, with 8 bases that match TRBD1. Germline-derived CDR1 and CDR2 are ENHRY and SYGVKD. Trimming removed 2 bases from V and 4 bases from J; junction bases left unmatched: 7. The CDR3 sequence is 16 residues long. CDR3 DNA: TGTGCCATCAGTGAGGGACAGGGTGGATCGTACAATGAGCAGTTCTTC. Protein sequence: CAISEGQGGSYNEQFF.

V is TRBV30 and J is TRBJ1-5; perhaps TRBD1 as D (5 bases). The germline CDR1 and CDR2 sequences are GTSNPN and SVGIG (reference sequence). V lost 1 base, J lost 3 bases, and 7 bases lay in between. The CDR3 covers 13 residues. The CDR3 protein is CAWSEDTNQPQHF. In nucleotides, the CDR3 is TGTGCCTGGAGTGAGGACACCAATCAGCCCCAGCATTTT.

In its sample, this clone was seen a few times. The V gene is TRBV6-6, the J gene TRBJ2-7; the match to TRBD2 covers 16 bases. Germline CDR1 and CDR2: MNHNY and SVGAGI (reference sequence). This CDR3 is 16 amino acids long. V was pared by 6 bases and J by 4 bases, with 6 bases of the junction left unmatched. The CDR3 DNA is TGTGCCAGCAGATACGGGGGACTAGCGGGAGGGTACGAGCAGTACTTC. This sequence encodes CASRYGGLAGGYEQYF.

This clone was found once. This CDR3 reads CASRQGPYSNQPQHF. CDR3 DNA sequence: TGTGCCAGCCGACAGGGCCCATATAGCAATCAGCCCCAGCATTTT. The chain employs TRBV5-8 and TRBJ1-5, with TRBD1 identical over 7 bases. Germline assignment: CDR1 SGHTS and CDR2 YDEGEE. V shed 7 bases and J 0 bases; nucleotides not matched to a gene: 7. The CDR3 is 15 amino acids.

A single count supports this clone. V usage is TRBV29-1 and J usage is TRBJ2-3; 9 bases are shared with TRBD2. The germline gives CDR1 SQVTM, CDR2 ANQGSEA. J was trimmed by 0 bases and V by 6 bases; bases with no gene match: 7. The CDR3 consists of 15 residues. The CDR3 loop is CSVYTSGPSTDTQYF. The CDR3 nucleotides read TGCAGCGTCTATACTAGCGGGCCGAGCACAGATACGCAGTATTTT.

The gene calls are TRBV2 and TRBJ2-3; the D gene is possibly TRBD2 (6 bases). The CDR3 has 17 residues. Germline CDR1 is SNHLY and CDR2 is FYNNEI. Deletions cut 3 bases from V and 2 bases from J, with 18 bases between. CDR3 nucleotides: TGTGCCAGCAGTGACCCAAACACTAGCCTCCTCACAGATACGCAGTATTTT. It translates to CASSDPNTSLLTDTQYF.

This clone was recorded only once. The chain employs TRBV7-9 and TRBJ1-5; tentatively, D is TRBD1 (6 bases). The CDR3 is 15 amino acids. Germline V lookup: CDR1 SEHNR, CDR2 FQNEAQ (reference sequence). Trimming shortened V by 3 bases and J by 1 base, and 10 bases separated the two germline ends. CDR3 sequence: CASSLGTPSNQPQHF. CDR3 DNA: TGTGCCAGCAGCTTGGGGACACCGAGCAATCAGCCCCAGCATTTT.

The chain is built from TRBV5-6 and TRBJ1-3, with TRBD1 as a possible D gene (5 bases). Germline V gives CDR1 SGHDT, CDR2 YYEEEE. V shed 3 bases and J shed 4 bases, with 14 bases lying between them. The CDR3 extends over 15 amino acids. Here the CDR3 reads CASSSVRVIGNTIYF. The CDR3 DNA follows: TGTGCCAGCAGCTCTGTCAGGGTAATCGGAAACACCATATATTTT.

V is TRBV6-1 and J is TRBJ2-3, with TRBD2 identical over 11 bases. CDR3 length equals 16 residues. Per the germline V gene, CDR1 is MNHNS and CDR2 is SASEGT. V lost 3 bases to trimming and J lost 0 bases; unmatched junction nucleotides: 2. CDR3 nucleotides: TGTGCCAGCAGTGAGGGACTAGCGGTTAGCACAGATACGCAGTATTTT. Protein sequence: CASSEGLAVSTDTQYF.

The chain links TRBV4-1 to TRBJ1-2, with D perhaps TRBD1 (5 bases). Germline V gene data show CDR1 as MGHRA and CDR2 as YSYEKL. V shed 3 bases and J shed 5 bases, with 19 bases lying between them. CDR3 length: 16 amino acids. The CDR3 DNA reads TGCGCCAGCAGCCAGTCAGGGACTACGGGGAGATATGGCTACACCTTC. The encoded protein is CASSQSGTTGRYGYTF.

The CDR3 nucleotides are TGTGCCAGCAGCTCACAGGGGGCGCGAGAGACCCAGTACTTC. Protein: CASSSQGARETQYF. V gene TRBV11-2 combines with J gene TRBJ2-5; 9 bases are a match to TRBD1. This CDR3 has 14 amino acids. CDR1 SGHAT and CDR2 FQNNGV come from the germline V gene. With V trimmed by 4 bases and J by 4 bases, 4 bases remained unmatched.

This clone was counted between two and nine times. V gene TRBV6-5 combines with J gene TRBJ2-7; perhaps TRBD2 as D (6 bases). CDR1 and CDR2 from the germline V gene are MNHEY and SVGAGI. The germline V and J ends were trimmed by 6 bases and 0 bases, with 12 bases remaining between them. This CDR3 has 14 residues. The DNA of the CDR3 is TGTGCCAGCAGCTCCCTGGGGGGCTCCTACGAGCAGTACTTC. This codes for CASSSLGGSYEQYF.

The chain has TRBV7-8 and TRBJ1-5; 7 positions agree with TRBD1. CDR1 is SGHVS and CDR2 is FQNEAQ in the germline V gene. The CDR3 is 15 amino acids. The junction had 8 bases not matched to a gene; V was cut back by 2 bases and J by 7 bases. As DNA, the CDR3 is TGTGCCAGCAGCTTACAATACAGGGGCGAACAGCCCCAGCATTTT. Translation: CASSLQYRGEQPQHF.

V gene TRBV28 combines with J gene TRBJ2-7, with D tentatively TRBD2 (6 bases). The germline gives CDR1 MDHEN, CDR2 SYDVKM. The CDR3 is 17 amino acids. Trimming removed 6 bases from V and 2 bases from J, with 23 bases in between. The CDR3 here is CASSLRPWASATYEQYF. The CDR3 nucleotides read TGTGCCAGCAGCCTACGCCCTTGGGCTAGCGCAACCTACGAGCAGTACTTC.

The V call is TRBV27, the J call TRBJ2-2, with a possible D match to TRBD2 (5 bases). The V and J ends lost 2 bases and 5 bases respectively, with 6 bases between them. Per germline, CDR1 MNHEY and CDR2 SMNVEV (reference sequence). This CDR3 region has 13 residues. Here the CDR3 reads CASSLDYTGELFF. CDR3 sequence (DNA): TGTGCCAGCAGTTTAGACTATACCGGGGAGCTGTTTTTT.

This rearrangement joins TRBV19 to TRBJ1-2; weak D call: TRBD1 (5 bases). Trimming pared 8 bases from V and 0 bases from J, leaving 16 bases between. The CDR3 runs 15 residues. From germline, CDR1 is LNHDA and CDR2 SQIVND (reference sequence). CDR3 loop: CASLPQGMTNYGYTF. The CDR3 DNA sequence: TGTGCCAGTCTCCCGCAGGGAATGACTAACTATGGCTACACCTTC.

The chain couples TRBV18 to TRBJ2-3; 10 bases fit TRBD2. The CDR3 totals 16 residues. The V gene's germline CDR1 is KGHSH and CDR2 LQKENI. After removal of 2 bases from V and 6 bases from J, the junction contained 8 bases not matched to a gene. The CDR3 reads CASSPMASGSLDTQYF. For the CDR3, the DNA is TGTGCCAGCTCACCAATGGCTAGCGGGAGTTTGGATACGCAGTATTTT.

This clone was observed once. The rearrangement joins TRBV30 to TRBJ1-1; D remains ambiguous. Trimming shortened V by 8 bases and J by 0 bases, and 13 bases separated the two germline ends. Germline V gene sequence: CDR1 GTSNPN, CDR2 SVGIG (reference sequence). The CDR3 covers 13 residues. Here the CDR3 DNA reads TGTGCCCTGGGAGTGGTCATGAACACTGAAGCTTTCTTT. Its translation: CALGVVMNTEAFF.

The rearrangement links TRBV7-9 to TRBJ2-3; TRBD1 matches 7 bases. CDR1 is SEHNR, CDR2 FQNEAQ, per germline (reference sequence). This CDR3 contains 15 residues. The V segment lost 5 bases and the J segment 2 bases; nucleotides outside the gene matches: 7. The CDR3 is CASSGTGQTTDTQYF. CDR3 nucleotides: TGTGCCAGCAGCGGCACGGGACAGACCACAGATACGCAGTATTTT.

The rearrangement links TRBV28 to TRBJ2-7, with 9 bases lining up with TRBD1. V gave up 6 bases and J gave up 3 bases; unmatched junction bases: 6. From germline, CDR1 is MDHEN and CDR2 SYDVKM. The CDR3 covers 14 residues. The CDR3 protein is CASRFETGGYEQYF. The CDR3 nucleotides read TGTGCCAGCAGATTCGAGACAGGGGGCTACGAGCAGTACTTC.

The CDR3 DNA reads as TGTGCCAGCAACGGATTGGCAGGCTATGGCTACACCTTC. Its protein product is CASNGLAGYGYTF. The chain is built from TRBV9 and TRBJ1-2; D gene ambiguous. In germline, CDR1 is SGDLS, CDR2 YYNGEE. CDR3 size: 13 residues. V lost 6 bases and J 4 bases, leaving 13 bases between the germline ends.